Each of the 10 T cell receptor beta chains below was sequenced from the same sample in a study of blood T cell repertoires in COVID-19. Method: immunoSEQ multiplex PCR; TCRdb's copy keeps in-frame clones and lacks some. The sample holds around 300,000 clones, 88% seen once. Sequencing input: PBMCs or T cells enriched from blood (not recorded which). All receptors come from a woman in her fifties or sixties who had recovered from COVID-19.

The CDR3 coding sequence is TGTGCCAGTAGTATATACAAAAGCTCTGGGGCCAACGTCCTGACTTTC. It translates to CASSIYKSSGANVLTF. The chain is built from TRBV19 and TRBJ2-6; no clear D. The germline V and J ends were trimmed by 2 bases and 0 bases, with 8 bases remaining between them. Germline lookup yields CDR1 LNHDA and CDR2 SQIVND (reference sequence). The CDR3 consists of 16 residues.

The chain carries TRBV7-9 and TRBJ2-7; 8 nucleotides align to TRBD2. V lost 4 bases to trimming and J lost 0 bases; unmatched junction nucleotides: 5. The CDR3 has 15 amino acids. Germline V lookup: CDR1 SEHNR, CDR2 FQNEAQ (reference sequence). CDR3 loop: CASSSRTSNSYEQYF. The CDR3 nucleotides read TGTGCCAGCAGCTCCAGGACTAGCAACTCCTACGAGCAGTACTTC.

CDR3 DNA: TGTGCCAGCAGCCCTGGACTAGCGGGAGAGGGGCTGAACACAGATACGCAGTATTTT. Its translation: CASSPGLAGEGLNTDTQYF. The V and J genes are TRBV7-3 and TRBJ2-3, with 13 positions matching TRBD2. J lost 2 bases, V lost 5 bases, and 13 bases had no gene match. The CDR3 is made up of 19 amino acids. Germline CDR1 reads SGHTA; CDR2 reads FQGTGA.

There are a few counts of this clone. The chain's CDR3 is CASRQQGGGNTIYF. The CDR3, as DNA: TGTGCCAGCAGGCAACAGGGGGGTGGAAACACCATATATTTT. The rearrangement links TRBV2 to TRBJ1-3; 8 nucleotides match TRBD1. Trimming took 6 bases from V and 3 from J; bases not matched to a gene: 4. CDR1 is SNHLY, CDR2 FYNNEI, per germline. The CDR3 spans 14 residues.

This chain's CDR3 is CASSKGSPGRGFSYEQYF. The CDR3 nucleotides are TGTGCCAGCAGCAAAGGGTCCCCCGGGAGGGGGTTCTCCTACGAGCAGTACTTC. The V call is TRBV21-1, the J call TRBJ2-7; TRBD2, the table's D call, was not compared with the DNA. TRBV21-1 is recorded as a pseudogene. The length of the CDR3 is 18 residues.

This sequence joins TRBV28 and TRBJ1-2; 8 bases are a match to TRBD1. Germline CDR1 and CDR2: MDHEN and SYDVKM. CDR3 size: 13 residues. V was pared by 6 bases and J by 8 bases, with 8 bases of the junction left unmatched. DNA of the CDR3: TGTGCCAGCAGCCCGACAGGGGTGCGCGGCTACACCTTC. This sequence encodes CASSPTGVRGYTF.

The J gene is TRBJ1-4, the V gene TRBV5-8; D might be TRBD1 (6 bases). With 2 bases removed from V and 4 bases from J, the gap between germline ends came to 9 bases. The germline V gene has CDR1 SGHTS and CDR2 YDEGEE. This CDR3 has 14 amino acids. For the CDR3, the DNA is TGTGCCAGCAGCTTAAAGGGGGTTAATGAAAAACTGTTTTTT. Encoded protein: CASSLKGVNEKLFF.

This rearrangement joins TRBV4-2 to TRBJ2-1; possible D gene TRBD1, 6 bases. Trimming cost V 1 base and J 1 base, with 14 bases left between them. CDR1 is LGHNA, CDR2 YNFKEQ, per germline. This CDR3 contains 17 residues. The CDR3 reads CASSQAAGERSYNEQFF. The CDR3 DNA is TGTGCCAGCAGCCAAGCGGCAGGGGAAAGGTCCTACAATGAGCAGTTCTTC.

This chain connects TRBV5-1 to TRBJ2-2, with 14 bases lining up with TRBD2. The V gene's germline CDR1 is SGHRS and CDR2 YFSETQ. The CDR3 loop spans 17 amino acids. V trimming: 4 bases; J trimming: 6 bases; junction bases outside the gene matches: 8. CDR3 coding DNA: TGCGCCAGCAGCCGCGGGACTAGCGGGAGACAGGCCGGGGAGCTGTTTTTT. Translating gives CASSRGTSGRQAGELFF.

V is TRBV2 and J is TRBJ1-1, with D possibly matching TRBD1 (6 bases). The germline V gene has CDR1 SNHLY and CDR2 FYNNEI. V was clipped by 4 bases and J by 8 bases, with 14 bases between them. This CDR3 is 13 amino acids long. CDR3 in amino acids: CASSVEDSGEAFF. Here the CDR3 DNA reads TGTGCCAGCAGTGTAGAGGACAGCGGCGAAGCTTTCTTT.